Below are 18 T cell receptor beta chains sequenced from a single sample in a study of blood T cells in healthy people across ages. A second about 7 to 11 cycle PCR used barcoded and J-beta primers. TCRdb re-derived calls from the 5' RACE reads in MiXCR, one entry per CDR3 protein. This sample has around 500,000 distinct CDR3 sequences, with roughly 48% found just once. What was sequenced was blood. The source is a man older than 75 in good health.

This clonotype was counted many times. J is TRBJ2-5 and V is TRBV7-9; 9 bases map to TRBD1. CDR3 size: 15 residues. Germline assignment: CDR1 SEHNR and CDR2 FQNEAQ (reference sequence). With 5 bases clipped from V and 3 bases from J, the junction kept 7 bases outside the gene matches. CDR3 DNA sequence: TGTGCCAGCAGCCCCTCGGGACAGGGCAAAGAGACCCAGTACTTC. It specifies CASSPSGQGKETQYF. The full variable domain, its missing parts supplied by reference TRBV7-9 and TRBJ2-5, is DTGVSQNPRHKITKRGQNVTFRCDPISEHNRLYWYRQTLGQGPEFLTYFQNEAQLEKSRLLSDRFSAERPKGSFSTLEIQRTEQGDSAMYLCASSPSGQGKETQYFGPGTRLLVL.

The gene calls are TRBV6-6 and TRBJ2-7, with 11 bases fitting TRBD1. J gave up 2 bases and V 2 bases, and 5 bases lay outside the gene matches. Per germline, CDR1 MNHNY and CDR2 SVGAGI (reference sequence). This CDR3 is built from 16 residues. CDR3 nucleotides: TGTGCCAGCAGTTACCTAATGGGACAGGGGGCCTACGAGCAGTACTTC. It is translated as CASSYLMGQGAYEQYF.

The chain couples TRBV28 to TRBJ2-7, with D possibly matching TRBD2 (7 bases). This CDR3 region has 13 residues. The germline V gene encodes CDR1 MDHEN and CDR2 SYDVKM. Trimming took 7 bases from V and 4 from J, leaving 14 bases between them. CDR3 sequence reads: CASKQGAGYEQYF. The CDR3 bases are TGTGCCAGCAAACAGGGAGCGGGATACGAGCAGTACTTC.

The chain carries TRBV6-2 or TRBV6-3 and TRBJ2-5; 8 nucleotides match TRBD1. Gene TRBJ2-7 matches the end of the DNA better, so the J call may be wrong. The germline V gene encodes CDR1 MNHEY and CDR2 SVGEGT. This CDR3 spans 20 amino acids. CDR3 DNA: TGTGCCAGCAGTTACATTGGGACAGGCGATCGGCGCCAAAAACGTAGCGAGCAGTACTTC. Its protein is CASSYIGTGDRRQKRSEQYF.

This clonotype showed up just once. This chain joins TRBV20-1 and TRBJ2-7; a weak D match, TRBD1 (6 bases). In germline, CDR1 is DFQATT, CDR2 SNEGSKA (reference sequence). The V gene lost 3 bases and the J gene lost 5 bases, with 17 bases spanning the gap. The CDR3 spans 14 residues. Here the CDR3 reads CSASLVQGMNEQYF. As DNA, the CDR3 is TGCAGTGCTAGCCTAGTACAGGGTATGAACGAGCAGTACTTC.

The chain employs TRBV2 and TRBJ1-1; 9 nucleotides align to TRBD1. The germline gives CDR1 SNHLY, CDR2 FYNNEI. The ends lost 2 bases at V and 10 bases at J; junction bases unmatched: 5. The CDR3 sequence is 13 residues long. For the CDR3, the DNA is TGTGCCAGCAGTGAAACCCGGGACAGGGCAGCTTTCTTT. Translated: CASSETRDRAAFF.

The chain combines TRBV7-2 with TRBJ2-3, with D possibly being TRBD2 (6 bases). The CDR3 is made up of 16 amino acids. CDR1 and CDR2 from the germline V gene are SGHTA and FQGNSA. V gave up 1 base and J gave up 4 bases, with 15 bases separating them. The CDR3 loop is CASSLEVAEGADTQYF. In nucleotides, the CDR3 is TGTGCCAGCAGCTTAGAAGTAGCGGAGGGCGCAGATACGCAGTATTTT.

This clonotype was seen a single time. J is TRBJ1-2 and V is TRBV2; D gene unclear. V was shortened by 0 bases and J by 3 bases, with 8 bases between the two germline ends. This CDR3 region has 14 residues. Germline CDR1 and CDR2: SNHLY and FYNNEI. CDR3 sequence: CASSEAGRDYGYTF. CDR3 coding DNA: TGTGCCAGCAGTGAAGCCGGGAGGGACTATGGCTACACCTTC. The entire variable domain, with the rest obtained from reference TRBV2 and TRBJ1-2, is as follows: EPEVTQTPSHQVTQMGQEVILRCVPISNHLYFYWYRQILGQKVEFLVSFYNNEISEKSEIFDDQFSVERPDGSNFTLKIRSTKLEDSAMYFCASSEAGRDYGYTFGSGTRLTVV.

This clonotype was detected only a few times. J is TRBJ1-4 and V is TRBV7-2; 10 nucleotides line up with TRBD1. CDR3 length: 15 amino acids. The J segment lost 7 bases and the V segment lost 5 bases, leaving 7 bases of the junction unmatched. The germline V gene encodes CDR1 SGHTA and CDR2 FQGNSA. The CDR3 reads CASSPDRGRSEKLFF. As DNA, the CDR3 is TGTGCCAGCAGCCCAGACAGGGGGCGGAGTGAAAAACTGTTTTTT.

The chain has TRBV7-2 and TRBJ1-2, with 9 nucleotides matching TRBD1. V dropped 1 base and J dropped 8; count of bases not matched to a gene: 14. Germline V gene lookup returns CDR1 SGHTA and CDR2 FQGNSA. The CDR3 spans 17 residues. The CDR3 DNA reads TGTGCCAGCAGCTTAGATGTTAGCTTGGACAGGGGTGACGGCTACACCTTC. As protein: CASSLDVSLDRGDGYTF.

This sequence joins TRBV28 and TRBJ2-4; D is possibly TRBD1 (5 bases). The length of the CDR3 is 12 residues. The germline V gene encodes CDR1 MDHEN and CDR2 SYDVKM. Trimming removed 1 base at V and 14 bases at J, with 12 bases between. CDR3 sequence reads: CASSLSDRSKYF. Written as DNA, the CDR3 is TGTGCCAGCAGTTTATCCGACAGATCCAAGTACTTC.

The V gene is TRBV28, the J gene TRBJ1-1, with D hard to call. The CDR3 has 11 residues. Looked up from germline, CDR1 is MDHEN and CDR2 is SYDVKM. The V end lost 3 bases, the J end lost 8 bases, and 7 bases lay between the germline ends. This CDR3 is CASSFPTEAFF. As DNA, the CDR3 is TGTGCCAGCAGTTTCCCCACAGAAGCTTTCTTT.

This clonotype was counted only a few times. The chain links TRBV7-2 to TRBJ1-6, with unresolved D. This CDR3 comprises 16 residues. V was cut by 5 bases and J by 0 bases, with 11 bases left in between. Germline V gene data show CDR1 as SGHTA and CDR2 as FQGNSA. CDR3: CASSDEISSYNSPLHF. The CDR3 nucleotides are TGTGCCAGCAGCGACGAAATAAGCTCCTATAATTCACCCCTCCACTTT.

The CDR3 sequence is CASSLAGRGAGSAEAFF. DNA for the CDR3: TGTGCCAGCAGCTTAGCGGGACGGGGGGCAGGTTCTGCTGAAGCTTTCTTT. The genes are TRBV7-2 and TRBJ1-1; D is possibly TRBD1 (6 bases). This CDR3 is 17 amino acids long. The V end lost 0 bases, the J end lost 6 bases, and 20 bases lay between the germline ends. Germline CDR1 and CDR2: SGHTA and FQGNSA.

This clonotype has only a few counts. The rearrangement uses TRBV29-1 and TRBJ2-3, with TRBD2 identical over 7 bases. Germline V gives CDR1 SQVTM, CDR2 ANQGSEA. The length of the CDR3 is 15 residues. V was pared by 6 bases and J by 0 bases, with 9 bases of the junction left unmatched. This CDR3 is CSVQSSGSSTDTQYF. CDR3 sequence (DNA): TGCAGCGTCCAATCTAGCGGTTCTAGCACAGATACGCAGTATTTT.

Here the CDR3 DNA reads TGTGCCAACTCTTCGGGACTAGTGTCCGAGACCCAGTACTTC. This gives the protein CANSSGLVSETQYF. This chain joins TRBV6-5 and TRBJ2-5, with 8 bases matching TRBD2. V shed 10 bases, J shed 5 bases, and the junction held 12 bases outside the gene matches. This CDR3 has 14 residues. Germline-derived CDR1 and CDR2 are MNHEY and SVGAGI.

A note on this clonotype: This may come from a read error, since a much larger clone is one base off. This chain uses TRBV6-6 with TRBJ1-1, with D unresolved. The CDR3 spans 14 residues. Germline CDR1 is MNHNY and CDR2 is SVGAGI (reference sequence). The DNA of the CDR3 is TGTGCCGGCAGTTACTCTCCCTTGAACACTGAAGCTTTCTTT. Translating it yields CAGSYSPLNTEAFF.

A few counts support this clonotype. V gene TRBV4-1 combines with J gene TRBJ2-1; D uncertain. Trimming removed 5 bases from V and 7 bases from J, with 18 bases in between. This CDR3 comprises 15 residues. The V gene's germline CDR1 is MGHRA and CDR2 YSYEKL. CDR3 amino acids: CASSLFSTTLNEQFF. As DNA, the CDR3 is TGCGCCAGCAGCTTGTTTTCCACCACCCTTAATGAGCAGTTCTTC.